Below, one T cell receptor beta chain is given with its context. Its specificity is not known. V lost 8 bases to trimming and J lost 7 bases, with 15 bases between them. This CDR3 is built from 12 residues. CDR1 and CDR2 from the germline V gene are SQVTM and ANQGSEA. The library came from three nested PCR rounds adapted from ARM-PCR protocols. TCRdb reprocessed the multiplex PCR reads with MiXCR, giving one entry per CDR3 protein. The repertoire holds about 70,000 distinct CDR3 sequences, with around 73% as singletons. This specimen belongs to a study of tumor and adjacent non-tumor tissue in lung cancer. Whole-study context: Aged 31 to 76 years, patients included about 11 men and about 5 women with stage I to III disease.

This sample's RNA came from whole unsorted tissue. The study, taken as a whole, reports: In normal lung, the top 100 clones were significantly more dominant than in tumor.

The rearrangement joins TRBV29-1 to TRBJ1-5, with D perhaps matching TRBD1 (5 bases). The TCR comes from a man aged 55 to 70 with non-small cell lung cancer. Sequenced sample: lung tumor tissue. The CDR3 DNA follows: TGCAGCATTGGGGCAGAGTACCAGCCCCAGCATTTT. This sequence encodes CSIGAEYQPQHF. The entire variable domain, with the rest obtained from reference TRBV29-1 and TRBJ1-5, is as follows: SAVISQKPSRDICQRGTSLTIQCQVDSQVTMMFWYRQQPGQSLTLIATANQGSEATYESGFVIDKFPISRPNLTFSTLTVSNMSPEDSSIYLCSIGAEYQPQHFGDGTRLSIL.